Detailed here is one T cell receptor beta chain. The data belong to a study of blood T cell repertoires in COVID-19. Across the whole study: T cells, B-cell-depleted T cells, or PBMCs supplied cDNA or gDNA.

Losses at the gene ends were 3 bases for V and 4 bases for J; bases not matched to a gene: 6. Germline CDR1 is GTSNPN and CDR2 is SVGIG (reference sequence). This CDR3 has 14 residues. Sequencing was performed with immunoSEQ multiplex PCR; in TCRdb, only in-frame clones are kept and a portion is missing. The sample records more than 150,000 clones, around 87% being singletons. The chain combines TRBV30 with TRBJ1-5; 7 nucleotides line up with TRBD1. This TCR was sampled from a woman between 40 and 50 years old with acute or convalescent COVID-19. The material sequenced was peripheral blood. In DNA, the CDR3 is TGTGCCTGGAGCGCGGGACAGAATAATCAGCCCCAGCATTTT. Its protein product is CAWSAGQNNQPQHF. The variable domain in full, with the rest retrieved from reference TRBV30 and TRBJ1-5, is SQTIHQWPATLVQPVGSPLSLECTVEGTSNPNLYWYRQAAGRGLQLLFYSVGIGQISSEVPQNLSASRPQDRQFILSSKKLLLSDSGFYLCAWSAGQNNQPQHFGDGTRLSIL.